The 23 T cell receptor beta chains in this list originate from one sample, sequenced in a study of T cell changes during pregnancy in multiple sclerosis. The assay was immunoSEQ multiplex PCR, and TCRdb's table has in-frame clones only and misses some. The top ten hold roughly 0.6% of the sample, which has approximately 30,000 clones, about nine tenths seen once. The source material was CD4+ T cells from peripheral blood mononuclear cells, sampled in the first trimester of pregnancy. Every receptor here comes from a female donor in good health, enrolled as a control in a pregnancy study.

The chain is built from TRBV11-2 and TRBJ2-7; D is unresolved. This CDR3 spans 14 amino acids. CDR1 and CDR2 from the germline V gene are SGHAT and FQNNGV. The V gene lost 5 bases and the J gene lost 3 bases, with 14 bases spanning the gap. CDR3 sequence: CASSVGQAHYEQYF. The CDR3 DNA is TGTGCCAGCAGCGTGGGCCAGGCCCACTACGAGCAGTACTTC.

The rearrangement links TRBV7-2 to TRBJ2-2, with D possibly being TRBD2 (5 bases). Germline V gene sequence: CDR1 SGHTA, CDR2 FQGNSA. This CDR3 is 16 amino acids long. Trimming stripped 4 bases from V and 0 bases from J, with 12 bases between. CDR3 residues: CASSSDMGANTGELFF. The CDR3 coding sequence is TGTGCCAGCAGCTCTGATATGGGAGCGAACACCGGGGAGCTGTTTTTT.

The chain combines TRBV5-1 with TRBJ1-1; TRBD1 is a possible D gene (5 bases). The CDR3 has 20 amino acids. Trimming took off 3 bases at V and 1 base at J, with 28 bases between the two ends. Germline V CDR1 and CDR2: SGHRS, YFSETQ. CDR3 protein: CASSSRPLGRSTRENTEAFF. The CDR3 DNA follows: TGCGCCAGCAGCTCACGTCCCCTCGGGCGTTCGACCAGGGAGAACACTGAAGCTTTCTTT.

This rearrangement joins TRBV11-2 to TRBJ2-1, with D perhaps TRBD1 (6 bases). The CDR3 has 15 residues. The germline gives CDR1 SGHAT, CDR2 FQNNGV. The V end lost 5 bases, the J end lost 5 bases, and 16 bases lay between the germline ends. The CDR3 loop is CASSPIRGANNEQFF. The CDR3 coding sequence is TGTGCCAGCAGCCCAATCAGGGGCGCGAACAATGAGCAGTTCTTC.

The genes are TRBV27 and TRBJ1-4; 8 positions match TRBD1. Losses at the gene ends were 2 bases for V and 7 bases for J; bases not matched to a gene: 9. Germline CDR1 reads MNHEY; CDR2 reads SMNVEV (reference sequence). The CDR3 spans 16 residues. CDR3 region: CASSLIGGTGGEKLFF. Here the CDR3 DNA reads TGTGCCAGCAGTTTAATAGGGGGGACAGGCGGTGAAAAACTGTTTTTT.

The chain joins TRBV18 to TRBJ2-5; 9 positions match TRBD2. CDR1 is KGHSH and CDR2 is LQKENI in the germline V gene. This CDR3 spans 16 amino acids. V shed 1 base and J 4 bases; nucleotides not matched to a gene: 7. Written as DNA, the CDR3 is TGTGCCAGCTCACCACGGGCAGCGCGGGAGGGAGAGACCCAGTACTTC. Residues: CASSPRAAREGETQYF.

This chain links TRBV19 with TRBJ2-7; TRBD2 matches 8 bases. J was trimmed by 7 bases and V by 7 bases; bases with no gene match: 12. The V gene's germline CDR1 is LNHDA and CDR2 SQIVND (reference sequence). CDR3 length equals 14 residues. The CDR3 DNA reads TGTGCCAGTACCAGCGGGGGCGGCTACGTTGAGCAGTACTTC. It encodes CASTSGGGYVEQYF.

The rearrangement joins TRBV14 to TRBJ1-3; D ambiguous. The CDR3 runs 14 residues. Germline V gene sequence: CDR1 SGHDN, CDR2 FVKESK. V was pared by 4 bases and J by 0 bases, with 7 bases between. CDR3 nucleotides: TGTGCCAGCAGCCCAACTCGCTCTGGAAACACCATATATTTT. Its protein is CASSPTRSGNTIYF.

CDR3 sequence (DNA): TGCGCCAGCAGCCTCACTGGGAGCTTAGACACTGAAGCTTTCTTT. This codes for CASSLTGSLDTEAFF. V usage is TRBV5-1 and J usage is TRBJ1-1; D gene unclear. The CDR3 covers 15 residues. V was cut by 4 bases and J by 3 bases, with 16 bases left in between. Germline-derived CDR1 and CDR2 are SGHRS and YFSETQ.

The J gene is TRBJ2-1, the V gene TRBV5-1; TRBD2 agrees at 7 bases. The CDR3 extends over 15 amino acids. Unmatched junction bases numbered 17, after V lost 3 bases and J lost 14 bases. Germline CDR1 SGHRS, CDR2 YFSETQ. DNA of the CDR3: TGCGCCAGCAGCTGGGGTCCCAGCGGGGAACTGGTGAAGTTCTTC. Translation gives CASSWGPSGELVKFF.

The CDR3 nucleotides are TGTGCCAGCAGCTTAAGTTCAGCTAGCGGTGGTTATGCGGATACGCAGTATTTT. Translated: CASSLSSASGGYADTQYF. This chain joins TRBV11-2 and TRBJ2-3; 7 nucleotides line up with TRBD2. The CDR3 is 18 amino acids. Germline CDR1 reads SGHAT; CDR2 reads FQNNGV. V dropped 2 bases and J dropped 6; count of bases not matched to a gene: 17.

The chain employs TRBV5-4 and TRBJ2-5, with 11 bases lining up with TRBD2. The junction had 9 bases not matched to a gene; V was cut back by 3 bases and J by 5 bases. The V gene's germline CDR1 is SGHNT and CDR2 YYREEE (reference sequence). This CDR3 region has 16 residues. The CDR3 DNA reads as TGTGCCAGCAGCTACACTAGCGGGAGTGGGTTGGAGACCCAGTACTTC. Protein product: CASSYTSGSGLETQYF.

CDR3 loop: CASSPQTGFLVGTGELFF. Written as DNA, the CDR3 is TGTGCCAGCAGCCCGCAAACGGGGTTTCTGGTGGGGACCGGGGAGCTGTTTTTT. V is TRBV7-3 and J is TRBJ2-2; tentative D call: TRBD2 (5 bases). The CDR3 runs 18 residues. The germline V gene encodes CDR1 SGHTA and CDR2 FQGTGA. Trimming took 5 bases from V and 5 from J, leaving 24 bases between them.

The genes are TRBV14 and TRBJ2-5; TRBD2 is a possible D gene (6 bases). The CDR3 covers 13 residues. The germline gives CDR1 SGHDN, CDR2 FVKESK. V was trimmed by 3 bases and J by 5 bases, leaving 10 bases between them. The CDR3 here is CASSQAGWETQYF. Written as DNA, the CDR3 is TGTGCCAGCAGCCAGGCGGGATGGGAGACCCAGTACTTC.

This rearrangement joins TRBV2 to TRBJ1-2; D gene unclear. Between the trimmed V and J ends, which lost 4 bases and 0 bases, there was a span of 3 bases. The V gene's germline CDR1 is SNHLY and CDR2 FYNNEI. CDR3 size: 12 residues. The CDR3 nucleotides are TGTGCCAGCAGTGCCGCTAACTATGGCTACACCTTC. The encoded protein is CASSAANYGYTF.

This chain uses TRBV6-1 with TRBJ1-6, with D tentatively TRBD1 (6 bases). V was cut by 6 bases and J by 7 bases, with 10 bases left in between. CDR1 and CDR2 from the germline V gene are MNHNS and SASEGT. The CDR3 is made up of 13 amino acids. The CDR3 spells CASRGTQNSPLHF. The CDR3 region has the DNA TGTGCCAGCAGGGGGACACAAAATTCACCCCTCCACTTT.

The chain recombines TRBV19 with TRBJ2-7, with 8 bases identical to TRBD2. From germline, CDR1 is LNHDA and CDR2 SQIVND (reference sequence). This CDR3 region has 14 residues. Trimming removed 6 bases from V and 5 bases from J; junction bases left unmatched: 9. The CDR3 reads CASSSGGPLNEQYF. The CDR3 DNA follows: TGTGCCAGTAGCTCGGGAGGGCCGCTTAACGAGCAGTACTTC. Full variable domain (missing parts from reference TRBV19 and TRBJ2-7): DGGITQSPKYLFRKEGQNVTLSCEQNLNHDAMYWYRQDPGQGLRLIYYSQIVNDFQKGDIAEGYSVSREKKESFPLTVTSAQKNPTAFYLCASSSGGPLNEQYFGPGTRLTVT.

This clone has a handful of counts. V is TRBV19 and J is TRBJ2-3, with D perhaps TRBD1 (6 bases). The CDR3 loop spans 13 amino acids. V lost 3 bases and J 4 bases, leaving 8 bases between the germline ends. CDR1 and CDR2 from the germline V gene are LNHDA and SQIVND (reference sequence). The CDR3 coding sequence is TGTGCCAGTAGTATTCAGGGGCCAGATACGCAGTATTTT. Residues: CASSIQGPDTQYF.

CDR3 region: CASSISGGAGTPYEQYF. DNA for the CDR3: TGTGCCAGTAGTATAAGTGGTGGCGCGGGTACCCCCTACGAGCAGTACTTC. V is TRBV19 and J is TRBJ2-7, with D possibly being TRBD2 (5 bases). V was pared by 2 bases and J by 2 bases, with 19 bases between. This CDR3 has 17 amino acids. Germline V CDR1 and CDR2: LNHDA, SQIVND (reference sequence).

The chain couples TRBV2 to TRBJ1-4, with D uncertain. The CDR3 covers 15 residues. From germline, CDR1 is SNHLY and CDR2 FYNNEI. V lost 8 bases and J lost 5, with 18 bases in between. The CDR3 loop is CASSPHASINEKLFF. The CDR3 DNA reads TGTGCCAGCTCGCCTCATGCATCTATAAATGAAAAACTGTTTTTT.

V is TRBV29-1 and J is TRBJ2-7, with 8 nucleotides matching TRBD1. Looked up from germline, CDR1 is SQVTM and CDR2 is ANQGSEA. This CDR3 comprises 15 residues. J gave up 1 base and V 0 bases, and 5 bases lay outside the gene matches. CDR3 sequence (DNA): TGCAGCGTTGAAGATGAGACAGGGGCGTCCTACGAGCAGTACTTC. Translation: CSVEDETGASYEQYF.

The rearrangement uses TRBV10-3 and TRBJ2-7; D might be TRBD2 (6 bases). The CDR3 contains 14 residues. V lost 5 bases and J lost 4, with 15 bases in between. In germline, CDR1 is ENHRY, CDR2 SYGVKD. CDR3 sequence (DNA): TGTGCCATCAGTTCGGGGTCCGCGGGATACGAGCAGTACTTC. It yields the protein CAISSGSAGYEQYF.

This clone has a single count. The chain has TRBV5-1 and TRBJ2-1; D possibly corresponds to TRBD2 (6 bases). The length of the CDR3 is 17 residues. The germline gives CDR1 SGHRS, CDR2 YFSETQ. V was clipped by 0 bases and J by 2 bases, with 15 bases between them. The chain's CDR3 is CASSLVSGGSTYNEQFF. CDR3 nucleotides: TGCGCCAGCAGCTTGGTGTCCGGGGGTTCGACCTACAATGAGCAGTTCTTC.